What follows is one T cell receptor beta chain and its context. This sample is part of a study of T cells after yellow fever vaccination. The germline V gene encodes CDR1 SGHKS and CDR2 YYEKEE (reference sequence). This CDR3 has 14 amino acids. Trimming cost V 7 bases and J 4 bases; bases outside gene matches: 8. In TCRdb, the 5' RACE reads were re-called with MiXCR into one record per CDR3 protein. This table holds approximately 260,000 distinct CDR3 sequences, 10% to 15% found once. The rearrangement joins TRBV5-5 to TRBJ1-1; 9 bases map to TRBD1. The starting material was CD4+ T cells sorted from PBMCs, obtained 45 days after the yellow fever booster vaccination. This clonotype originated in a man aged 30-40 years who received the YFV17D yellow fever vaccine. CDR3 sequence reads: CASGYTGGVTEAFF. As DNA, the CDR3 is TGTGCCAGCGGTTACACAGGGGGCGTCACTGAAGCTTTCTTT.